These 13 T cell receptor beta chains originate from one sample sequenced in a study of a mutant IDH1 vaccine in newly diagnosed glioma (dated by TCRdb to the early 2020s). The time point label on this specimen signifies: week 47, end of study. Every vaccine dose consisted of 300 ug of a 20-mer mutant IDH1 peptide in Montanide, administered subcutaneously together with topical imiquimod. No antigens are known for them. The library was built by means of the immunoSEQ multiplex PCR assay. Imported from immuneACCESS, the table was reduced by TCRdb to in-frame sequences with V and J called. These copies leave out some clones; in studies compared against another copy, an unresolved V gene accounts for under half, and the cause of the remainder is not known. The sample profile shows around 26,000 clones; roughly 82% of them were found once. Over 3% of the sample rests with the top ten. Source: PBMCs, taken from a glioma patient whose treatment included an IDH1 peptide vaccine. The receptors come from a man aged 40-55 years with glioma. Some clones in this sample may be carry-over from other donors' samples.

CDR3 coding DNA: TGTGCCAGCAGCTTAGACCCGGGGGAAGAGACTGAAGCTTTCTTT. It translates to CASSLDPGEETEAFF. The chain links TRBV7-2 to TRBJ1-1; D might be TRBD1 (5 bases). The V end lost 1 base, the J end lost 5 bases, and 14 bases lay between the germline ends. The CDR3 is 15 residues long. Germline CDR1 SGHTA, CDR2 FQGNSA. Drawing the rest from reference TRBV7-2 and TRBJ1-1, the complete variable domain is GAGVSQSPSNKVTEKGKDVELRCDPISGHTALYWYRQSLGQGLEFLIYFQGNSAPDKSGLPSDRFSAERTGGSVSTLTIQRTQQEDSAVYLCASSLDPGEETEAFFGQGTRLTVV.

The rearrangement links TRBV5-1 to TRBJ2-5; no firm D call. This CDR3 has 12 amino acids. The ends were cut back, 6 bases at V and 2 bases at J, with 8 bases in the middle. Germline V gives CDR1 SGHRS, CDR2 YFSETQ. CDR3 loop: CASTDSQETQYF. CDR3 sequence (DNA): TGCGCCAGCACCGACTCGCAAGAGACCCAGTACTTC.

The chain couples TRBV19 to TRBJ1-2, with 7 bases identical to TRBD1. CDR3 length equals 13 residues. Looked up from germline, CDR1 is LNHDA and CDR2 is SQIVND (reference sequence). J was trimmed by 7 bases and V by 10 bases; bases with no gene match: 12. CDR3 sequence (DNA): TGTGCCACCCAGGGGGAGGGTGTCGGTGGCTACACCTTC. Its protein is CATQGEGVGGYTF.

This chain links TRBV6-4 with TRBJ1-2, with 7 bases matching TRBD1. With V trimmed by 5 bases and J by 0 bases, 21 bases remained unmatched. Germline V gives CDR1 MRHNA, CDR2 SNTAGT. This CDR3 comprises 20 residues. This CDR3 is CASSPRLGRGFPPANYGYTF. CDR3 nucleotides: TGTGCCAGCAGTCCGCGGTTGGGCAGGGGGTTTCCCCCAGCTAACTATGGCTACACCTTC.

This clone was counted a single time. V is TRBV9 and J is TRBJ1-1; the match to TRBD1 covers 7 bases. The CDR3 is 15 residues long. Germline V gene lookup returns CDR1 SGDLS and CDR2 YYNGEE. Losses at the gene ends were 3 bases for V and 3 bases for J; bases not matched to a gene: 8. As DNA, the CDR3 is TGTGCCAGCAGCGACGGAGGGGGCCGGGACACTGAAGCTTTCTTT. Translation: CASSDGGGRDTEAFF.

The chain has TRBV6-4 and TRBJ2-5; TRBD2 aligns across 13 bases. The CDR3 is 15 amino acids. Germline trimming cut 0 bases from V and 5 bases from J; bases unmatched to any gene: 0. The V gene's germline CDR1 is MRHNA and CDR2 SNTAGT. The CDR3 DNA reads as TGTGCCAGCAGTGACTCGACTAGCGGGGGGGAGACCCAGTACTTC. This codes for CASSDSTSGGETQYF.

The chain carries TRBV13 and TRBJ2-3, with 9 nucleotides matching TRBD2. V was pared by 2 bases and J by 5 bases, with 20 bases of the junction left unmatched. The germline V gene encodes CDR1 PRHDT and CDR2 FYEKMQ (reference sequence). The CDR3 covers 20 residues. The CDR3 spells CASSLPPWERGADREDTQYF. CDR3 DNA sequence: TGTGCCAGCAGCTTACCCCCATGGGAGCGGGGGGCCGATCGGGAAGATACGCAGTATTTT.

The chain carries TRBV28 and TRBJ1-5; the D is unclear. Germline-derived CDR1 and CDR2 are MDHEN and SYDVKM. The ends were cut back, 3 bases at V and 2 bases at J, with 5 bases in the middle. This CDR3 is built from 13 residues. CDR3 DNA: TGTGCCAGCAGTTTTGGGGGCAATCAGCCCCAGCATTTT. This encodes CASSFGGNQPQHF.

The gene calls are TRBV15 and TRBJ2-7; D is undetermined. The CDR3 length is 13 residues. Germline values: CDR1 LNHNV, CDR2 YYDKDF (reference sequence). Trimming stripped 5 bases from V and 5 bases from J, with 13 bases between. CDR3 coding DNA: TGTGCCACCAGCCTGAAACTCGCACACGAGCAGTACTTC. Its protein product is CATSLKLAHEQYF.

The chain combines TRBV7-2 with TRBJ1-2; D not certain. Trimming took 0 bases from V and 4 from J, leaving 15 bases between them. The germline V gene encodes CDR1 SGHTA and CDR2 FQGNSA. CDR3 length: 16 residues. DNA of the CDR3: TGTGCCAGCAGCTTAGCAGGAATGTCGGGAGGCTATGGCTACACCTTC. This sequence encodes CASSLAGMSGGYGYTF.

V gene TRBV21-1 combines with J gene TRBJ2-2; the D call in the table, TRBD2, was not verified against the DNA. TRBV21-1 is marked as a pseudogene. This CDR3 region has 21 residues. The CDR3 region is CASSKLKGLAGGPQYTGELFF. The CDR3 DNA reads TGTGCCAGCAGCAAATTAAAGGGACTAGCGGGGGGGCCTCAGTACACCGGGGAGCTGTTTTTT.

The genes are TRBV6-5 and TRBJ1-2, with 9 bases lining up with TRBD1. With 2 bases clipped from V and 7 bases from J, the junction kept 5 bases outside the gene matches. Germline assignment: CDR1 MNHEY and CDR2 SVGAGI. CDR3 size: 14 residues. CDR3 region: CASSYGTGGGGYTF. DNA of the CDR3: TGTGCCAGCAGTTACGGAACAGGGGGCGGTGGCTACACCTTC.

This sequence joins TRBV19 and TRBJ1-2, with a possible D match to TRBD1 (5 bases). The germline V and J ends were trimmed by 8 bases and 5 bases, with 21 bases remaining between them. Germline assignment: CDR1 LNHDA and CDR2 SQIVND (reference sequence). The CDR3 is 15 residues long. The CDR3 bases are TGTGCCAGTGGTCAGCTCGGGGGACGAAAATATGGCTACACCTTC. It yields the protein CASGQLGGRKYGYTF.